The clone carrying this TCR beta chain has just a few counts. These data come from a study of blood T cell repertoires in COVID-19. For the study at large: T cells, B-cell-depleted T cells, or PBMCs provided the cDNA or gDNA that served as material.

J was trimmed by 0 bases and V by 5 bases; bases with no gene match: 10. Looked up from germline, CDR1 is MNHNY and CDR2 is SVGAGI (reference sequence). The CDR3 runs to 17 residues. In the original analysis: Nucleated cell number was recorded as an estimate derived from reference gene primer amplification. TCRdb keeps only in-frame clones here, not all; method: immunoSEQ multiplex PCR. D and trimming were read from the DNA, whereas the V and J calls and clone size are those reported in that table. Of around 260,000 clones listed, approximately 80% are singletons. The rearrangement uses TRBV6-6 and TRBJ2-3, with 8 bases fitting TRBD2. Input material: peripheral blood. The receptor was isolated from a man in his 60s with acute or convalescent COVID-19. The CDR3 sequence: CASSRKGSGESTDTQYF. The CDR3 DNA follows: TGTGCCAGCAGTCGCAAAGGTAGCGGGGAGAGCACAGATACGCAGTATTTT.